Below are 14 T cell receptor beta chains sequenced from a single sample in a study of siplizumab effects on memory and regulatory T cells. Generated by immunoSEQ multiplex PCR, the TCRdb table keeps only in-frame clones and is missing some. The sample yields 100,000 or so clones, 92% seen once. Source material: Tregs sorted from blood. The receptors were gathered from a human donor in good health.

The chain has TRBV7-9 and TRBJ2-7; D is uncertain. The ends were cut back, 4 bases at V and 2 bases at J, with 12 bases in the middle. The CDR3 is 14 residues long. Germline CDR1 reads SEHNR; CDR2 reads FQNEAQ (reference sequence). CDR3 sequence (DNA): TGTGCCAGCAGCTCCGACTTTACTACCTACGAGCAGTACTTC. Translation: CASSSDFTTYEQYF.

The gene calls are TRBV7-6 and TRBJ1-1; no reliable D call. Trimming took off 0 bases at V and 4 bases at J, with 9 bases between the two ends. In germline, CDR1 is SGHVS, CDR2 FNYEAQ. The CDR3 extends over 14 amino acids. The CDR3 bases are TGTGCCAGCAGCTTAGCGCAGGAAAGCACTGAAGCTTTCTTT. This gives the protein CASSLAQESTEAFF.

The genes are TRBV2 and TRBJ2-2; the D gene is possibly TRBD2 (7 bases). The CDR3 length is 15 residues. V was shortened by 7 bases and J by 2 bases, with 14 bases between the two germline ends. Germline lookup yields CDR1 SNHLY and CDR2 FYNNEI. The DNA of the CDR3 is TGTGCCAGCACTAACAGGGAGGGAAACACCGGGGAGCTGTTTTTT. Its protein is CASTNREGNTGELFF.

The chain links TRBV30 to TRBJ2-1; 14 nucleotides align to TRBD2. The length of the CDR3 is 15 residues. V shed 3 bases and J 5 bases; nucleotides not matched to a gene: 3. Germline CDR1 and CDR2: GTSNPN and SVGIG (reference sequence). CDR3 in amino acids: CAWRPGLAGDNEQFF. CDR3 bases: TGTGCCTGGAGACCGGGACTAGCGGGAGACAATGAGCAGTTCTTC.

The genes are TRBV5-6 and TRBJ2-2; D possibly matches TRBD1 or TRBD2 (5 bases each). The germline V and J ends were trimmed by 3 bases and 7 bases, with 13 bases remaining between them. Germline V gene data show CDR1 as SGHDT and CDR2 as YYEEEE. CDR3 length equals 14 residues. The CDR3 region is CASSSGVRGGELFF. In DNA, the CDR3 is TGTGCCAGCAGCTCCGGTGTGAGGGGCGGGGAGCTGTTTTTT.

The chain employs TRBV30 and TRBJ1-3, with D uncertain. The germline gives CDR1 GTSNPN, CDR2 SVGIG (reference sequence). The V and J ends lost 5 bases and 0 bases respectively, with 5 bases between them. The CDR3 has 12 amino acids. CDR3 in amino acids: CAWVSSGNTIYF. Written as DNA, the CDR3 is TGTGCCTGGGTGAGCTCTGGAAACACCATATATTTT.

The V and J genes are TRBV9 and TRBJ2-3; perhaps D is TRBD1 or TRBD2 (5 bases each). This CDR3 has 17 residues. The germline CDR1 and CDR2 sequences are SGDLS and YYNGEE. V shed 4 bases and J shed 2 bases, with 20 bases lying between them. CDR3 residues: CASSKVGVGPYTDTQYF. The CDR3 DNA is TGTGCCAGCAGCAAAGTAGGGGTGGGACCATACACAGATACGCAGTATTTT.

A note on this clone: One junction end does not reproduce the germline sequence, and a read error may be involved. The chain couples TRBV7-2 to TRBJ2-7; possible D gene TRBD2, 6 bases. From germline, CDR1 is SGHTA and CDR2 FQGNSA. This CDR3 comprises 13 residues. In DNA form, the CDR3 reads TGTGCCAGCAGCTTAGCGCTGGACTACAAGCAGTACTTC. Its translation is CASSLALDYKQYF. Full variable domain (remainder filled in from reference TRBV7-2 and TRBJ2-7): GAGVSQSPSNKVTEKGKDVELRCDPISGHTALYWYRQSLGQGLEFLIYFQGNSAPDKSGLPSDRFSAERTGGSVSTLTIQRTQQEDSAVYLCASSLALDYKQYFGPGTRLTVT.

The J gene is TRBJ2-7, the V gene TRBV5-4; 9 bases agree with TRBD2. J gave up 1 base and V 2 bases, and 4 bases lay outside the gene matches. Germline V lookup: CDR1 SGHNT, CDR2 YYREEE (reference sequence). This CDR3 contains 15 residues. Here the CDR3 DNA reads TGTGCCAGCAGCTTTAGCGGGAGCTTGTCCTACGAGCAGTACTTC. Protein: CASSFSGSLSYEQYF.

The V call is TRBV5-4, the J call TRBJ2-7; 9 bases are a match to TRBD1. After removal of 4 bases from V and 4 bases from J, the junction contained 9 bases not matched to a gene. The CDR3 contains 15 residues. Germline V gene sequence: CDR1 SGHNT, CDR2 YYREEE (reference sequence). The CDR3 sequence: CASSRITGGSYEQYF. CDR3 nucleotides: TGTGCCAGCAGCCGGATTACAGGGGGCAGTTACGAGCAGTACTTC.

This chain connects TRBV1 to TRBJ2-1; TRBD2 was called by the table and not checked on the DNA. TRBV1 constitutes a pseudogene. This CDR3 is 17 amino acids long. CDR3 protein: CTSSRPLEGTGYNEQFF. CDR3 nucleotide sequence: TGCACCAGCAGCCGACCCCTCGAGGGGACTGGGTACAATGAGCAGTTCTTC.

Only a few counts were recorded for this clone. J is TRBJ2-7 and V is TRBV9; D may match TRBD1 or TRBD2 (6 bases each). CDR1 SGDLS and CDR2 YYNGEE come from the germline V gene. V lost 3 bases and J lost 2, with 15 bases in between. The CDR3 length is 15 residues. In DNA, the CDR3 is TGTGCCAGCAGCGGGGGGGCAGGGAGCGCCTACGAGCAGTACTTC. It specifies CASSGGAGSAYEQYF. Full variable domain (missing parts from reference TRBV9 and TRBJ2-7): DSGVTQTPKHLITATGQRVTLRCSPRSGDLSVYWYQQSLDQGLQFLIQYYNGEERAKGNILERFSAQQFPDLHSELNLSSLELGDSALYFCASSGGAGSAYEQYFGPGTRLTVT.

The rearrangement joins TRBV15 to TRBJ2-5, with TRBD1 identical over 10 bases. The CDR3 covers 15 residues. V trimming: 5 bases; J trimming: 4 bases; junction bases outside the gene matches: 7. CDR1 LNHNV and CDR2 YYDKDF come from the germline V gene (reference sequence). CDR3 nucleotide sequence: TGTGCCACCAGCCACGGGGACAGGGGACGAGAGACCCAGTACTTC. Its translation is CATSHGDRGRETQYF.

This CDR3 reads CASSRGQGLGNTIYF. In DNA form, the CDR3 reads TGTGCCAGCAGTCGCGGACAGGGGTTAGGAAACACCATATATTTT. The rearrangement links TRBV6-6 to TRBJ1-3, with TRBD1 identical over 9 bases. This CDR3 has 15 amino acids. Per germline, CDR1 MNHNY and CDR2 SVGAGI (reference sequence). Trimming took 5 bases from V and 4 from J; bases not matched to a gene: 6.